The rows below give T cell receptor delta chains drawn from one sample of a study of Vδ1+ human thymocytes. TCRdb re-called clones from the multiplex PCR reads using CATT. The data contain more than 50,000 delta-chain clones, around 15% of them singletons. Sequencing was performed on Vdelta1+ gamma-delta thymocytes from the thymus. Receptors originate from a girl less than two years old who had congenital heart surgery. CDR3s include the opening cysteine and the closing phenylalanine or tryptophan. A D gene is named only where the DNA matches it firmly. Only part of the rows carry a size: once, few, many, or a class if the clone is expanded.

v_gene	abundance	j_gene	d_gene	CDR3aa	CDR3nt
TRDV1	few	TRDJ1	.	CALGEGLLTKGISLIF	TGTGCTCTTGGGGAAGGCCTTCTTACGAAGGGGATTTCACTCATCTTT
TRDV1	few	TRDJ1	TRDD3	CALGERQSRLSSSGGDGGTDKLIF	TGTGCTCTTGGGGAACGACAATCCCGCCTTTCCAGCAGTGGGGGAGACGGCGGGACCGATAAACTCATCTTT
TRDV1	.	TRDJ1	TRDD2	CALGAQIAFLRPAGLVGERSSTDKLIF	TGTGCTCTTGGGGCCCAGATCGCCTTCCTACGACCAGCCGGCTTGGTGGGGGAGAGAAGTTCTACCGATAAACTCATCTTT
TRDV1	.	TRDJ1	.	CALGELRTSYLYWGYTDKLIF	TGTGCTCTTGGGGAACTCCGTACTTCCTACTTATACTGGGGGTACACCGATAAACTCATCTTT
TRDV2	medium-sized	TRDJ1	TRDD3	CASTGGYVYTDKLIF	TGTGCCAGTACTGGGGGATACGTGTACACCGATAAACTCATCTTT
TRDV2	few	TRDJ3	TRDD3	CACSTGGLLGGSWDTRQMFF	TGTGCCTGTTCTACTGGGGGACTCCTGGGTGGGTCCTGGGACACCCGACAGATGTTTTTC
TRDV1	.	TRDJ1	TRDD3	CALGELPRVSTGGYAHTDKLIF	TGTGCTCTTGGGGAACTTCCTAGAGTCAGTACTGGGGGATACGCCCACACCGATAAACTCATCTTT
TRDV1	few	TRDJ1	TRDD3	CALGERVPRTGGSITDKLIF	TGTGCTCTTGGGGAACGGGTGCCTCGTACTGGGGGATCCATCACCGATAAACTCATCTTT
TRDV1	few	TRDJ1	TRDD3	CALGERRLGDIQYTDKLIF	TGTGCTCTTGGGGAACGCCGGCTGGGGGATATCCAGTACACCGATAAACTCATCTTT
TRDV1	.	TRDJ1	TRDD2	CALGGWLPTPVYPIYTDKLIF	TGTGCTCTTGGGGGGTGGCTTCCTACGCCGGTGTACCCGATTTACACCGATAAACTCATCTTT
TRDV1	.	TRDJ1	.	CALGEVQVADKLIF	TGTGCTCTTGGGGAAGTTCAAGTCGCCGATAAACTCATCTTT
TRDV1	few	TRDJ1	.	CALGDLLSGYTDKLIF	TGTGCTCTTGGGGATCTACTTTCCGGATACACCGATAAACTCATCTTT
TRDV1	once	TRDJ1	TRDD3	CALGAPRTTGGYACTDKLIF	TGTGCTCTTGGGGCCCCGAGGACTACTGGGGGATACGCGTGCACCGATAAACTCATCTTT
TRDV1	.	TRDJ1	.	CALGVPPYKLIF	TGTGCTCTTGGGGTCCCTCCATATAAACTCATCTTT